The clone carrying this T cell receptor (beta chain) was recorded at least ten times. What it binds is unknown. This sample is drawn from a study of T-cell memory formation after mild COVID-19. Study-level findings and limits: Balance between CD4 and CD8 was seen in clones contracting day 15 to 85, and a CD4+ lean was seen in later expanders.

Each CDR3 protein is one row after TCRdb ran MiXCR on the 5' RACE reads. Among about 40,000 distinct CDR3 sequences listed, less than 8% were seen once. The receptor comes from an adult who had mild COVID-19 (a few samples of this study predate the infection). Cell type and time point are not known. The material sequenced was PBMCs or a T cell subset sorted from them (not recorded which).

In nucleotides, the CDR3 is TGTGCCAGCAAGTGGGGACAGGGAAATGGCGAGCAGTACTTC. This gives the protein CASKWGQGNGEQYF. The chain employs TRBV2 and TRBJ2-7; 9 bases fit TRBD1. This CDR3 comprises 14 residues. The trim removed 7 bases at V and 6 bases at J, leaving 10 bases unmatched. CDR1 is SNHLY, CDR2 FYNNEI, per germline.